This TCR beta chain is from a study of cytomegalovirus exposure and HLA in healthy donors. Study-wide results and caveats: In a later analysis, V- and J-gene trimming of beta chains associated with a DCLRE1C missense variant, replicated independently. In a later analysis, compared with equally common non-associated chains, HLA-associated beta chains were more expanded. CMV serostatus was the sole immune exposure information available. What a later analysis reportedly showed was that an Asian-associated ancestry cluster had fewer N-insertions than the roughly 700-donor mean.

In regard to this clone: The antigen remains undetermined.

Per germline, CDR1 LNHNV and CDR2 YYDKDF (reference sequence). The V gene end was trimmed by 1 base and the J gene end by 0 bases; junction bases not matched to a gene: 5. The CDR3 contains 16 residues. The PCR ran on 60 Vbeta and 13 Jbeta primers. Produced via immunoSEQ multiplex PCR; TCRdb's table is partial and in-frame only. In the table there are 100,000 to 150,000 clones, approximately 80% of which are singletons. The chain uses TRBV15 and TRBJ2-7; 8 bases are shared with TRBD1. The receptor's source is a man aged 25 to 45 in good health and CMV-seropositive. Sequenced: PBMCs. This CDR3 reads CATSRVWTGSSYEQYF. Written as DNA, the CDR3 is TGTGCCACCAGCAGAGTCTGGACAGGGAGCTCCTACGAGCAGTACTTC.